This is a list of T cell receptor beta chains from one sample in a study of T cells in Graves' hyperthyroidism and ophthalmopathy. Using its own MiXCR run on the multiplex PCR reads, TCRdb lists one record per CDR3 protein. Of some 570,000 distinct CDR3 sequences listed, about a sixth are singletons. The sample consisted of blood. All receptors derive from a woman in her late teens or twenties with Graves' ophthalmopathy. The CDR3 runs from the conserved cysteine through the conserved F or W. A D gene is named only where the DNA matches it firmly. Where a row states a size, it is once, few, many or the class of an expanded clone; other rows omit it.

J | size | D | V | CDR3 | DNA
TRBJ1-2 | . | TRBD1 | TRBV27 | CASSLGTASNYGYTF | TGTGCCAGCAGCCTTGGGACAGCGTCCAACTATGGCTACACCTTC
TRBJ2-2 | few | TRBD2 | TRBV12-3/TRBV12-4 | CASSLFSGGTGELFF | TGTGCCAGCAGTTTATTCTCCGGGGGGACCGGGGAGCTGTTTTTT
TRBJ1-2 | . | . | TRBV9 | CASSGGGRDGYTF | TGTGCCAGCAGTGGGGGGGGGAGGGACGGCTACACCTTC
TRBJ2-7 | many | . | TRBV12-3/TRBV12-4 | CASSPRRGAYEQYF | TGTGCCAGCAGTCCACGCAGGGGAGCCTACGAGCAGTACTTC
TRBJ2-5 | once | TRBD2 | TRBV29-1 | CSVDGGGQETQYF | TGCAGCGTTGACGGCGGGGGTCAAGAGACCCAGTACTTC
TRBJ2-2 | . | . | TRBV28 | CASTHTGTGELFF | TGTGCCAGCACCCATACCGGCACCGGGGAGCTGTTTTTT
TRBJ1-2 | . | . | TRBV6-2/TRBV6-3 | CASSYSTPSREFYGYTF | TGTGCCAGCAGTTACTCGACACCGAGCCGGGAATTCTATGGCTACACCTTC
TRBJ2-2 | many | . | TRBV3-1 | CASSQLANTGELFF | TGTGCCAGCAGCCAACTAGCGAACACCGGGGAGCTGTTTTTT
TRBJ2-3 | many | TRBD2 | TRBV5-1 | CASSLDLAGGPSTDTQYF | TGCGCCAGCAGCTTGGATCTAGCGGGGGGCCCTAGCACAGATACGCAGTATTTT
TRBJ2-3 | many | . | TRBV28 | CATEGSRGRTDTQYF | TGTGCCACCGAGGGGTCGAGAGGCCGCACAGATACGCAGTATTTT
TRBJ1-1 | many | . | TRBV19 | CARMTGDTEAFF | TGTGCCAGGATGACAGGAGACACTGAAGCTTTCTTT
TRBJ2-3 | many | . | TRBV2 | CASHVGWRDTQYF | TGTGCCAGCCATGTCGGTTGGAGGGATACGCAGTATTTT
TRBJ2-2 | . | . | TRBV9 | CASSEIEGGATGELFF | TGTGCCAGCAGCGAGATTGAAGGGGGAGCCACCGGGGAGCTGTTTTTT
TRBJ2-7 | few | . | TRBV5-1 | CASSLSAHEQYF | TGCGCCAGCAGCTTGTCAGCACACGAGCAGTACTTC
TRBJ2-5 | many | TRBD1 | TRBV27 | CASSPRQGLETQYF | TGTGCCAGCAGTCCCCGACAGGGGTTGGAGACCCAGTACTTC
TRBJ2-3 | few | . | TRBV9 | CASNPGSTDTQYF | TGTGCCAGCAATCCAGGGAGCACAGATACGCAGTATTTT
TRBJ2-1 | . | TRBD2 | TRBV9 | CASSLSGGASSYNEQFF | TGTGCCAGCAGCCTCTCCGGGGGGGCTAGCTCCTACAATGAGCAGTTCTTC
TRBJ1-1 | . | . | TRBV19 | CASSMVPATEAFF | TGTGCCAGTAGTATGGTACCCGCCACTGAAGCTTTCTTT
TRBJ1-2 | many | . | TRBV27 | CASARGSNYGYTF | TGTGCCAGCGCGAGGGGCAGCAACTATGGCTACACCTTC
TRBJ2-7 | . | TRBD2 | TRBV6-1 | CASSYTAWSTSGNSYEQYF | TGTGCCAGCAGCTATACGGCCTGGTCGACTAGCGGAAACTCCTACGAGCAGTACTTC
TRBJ2-1 | many | TRBD2 | TRBV7-8 | CASSHRRTRFNNEQFF | TGTGCCAGCAGCCACCGCCGGACTAGATTCAACAATGAGCAGTTCTTC
TRBJ1-1 | . | TRBD1 | TRBV6-2/TRBV6-3 | CASTTGAMGSTEAFF | TGTGCCAGCACCACAGGGGCAATGGGTAGCACTGAAGCTTTCTTT
TRBJ2-5 | . | TRBD1 | TRBV6-2/TRBV6-3 | CASSYLAGGPQETQYF | TGTGCCAGCAGTTACTTAGCAGGGGGCCCCCAAGAGACCCAGTACTTC
TRBJ1-6 | few | . | TRBV10-3 | CAISATGGSPLHF | TGTGCCATCAGTGCGACAGGAGGTTCACCCCTCCACTTT
TRBJ1-6 | . | . | TRBV30 | CAAGESYNSPLHF | TGTGCTGCAGGGGAGTCCTATAATTCACCCCTCCACTTT
TRBJ1-5 | . | TRBD1 | TRBV20-1 | CSARTGGWEPQHF | TGCAGTGCTAGAACAGGGGGCTGGGAGCCCCAGCATTTT
TRBJ1-5 | . | . | TRBV6-1 | CASSPKRPGMSQPQHF | TGTGCCAGCAGCCCAAAAAGGCCAGGGATGAGTCAGCCCCAGCATTTT
TRBJ1-6 | . | . | TRBV5-1 | CASSSDTYNSPLHF | TGCGCCAGCAGCTCGGACACTTATAATTCACCCCTCCACTTT
TRBJ2-1 | . | TRBD2 | TRBV4-2 | CASSPPLAGFNEQFF | TGTGCCAGCAGCCCACCCCTAGCGGGGTTCAATGAGCAGTTCTTC
TRBJ1-3 | . | . | TRBV28 | CASITGNTIYF | TGTGCCAGCATCACTGGAAACACCATATATTTT
TRBJ2-5 | few | . | TRBV10-3 | CAISESNSLRIQYF | TGTGCCATCAGTGAGTCGAACAGCCTTCGGATCCAGTACTTC
TRBJ1-2 | many | . | TRBV30 | CALDFLRGYTF | TGTGCCTTGGACTTTCTCCGTGGCTACACCTTC
TRBJ2-3 | many | TRBD2 | TRBV20-1 | CSARSPGLAGDTQYF | TGCAGTGCTAGGTCCCCGGGACTAGCGGGAGATACGCAGTATTTT
TRBJ1-3 | . | . | TRBV5-6 | CASSDRPSGNTIYF | TGTGCCAGCAGTGACAGGCCCTCTGGAAACACCATATATTTT
TRBJ2-1 | . | . | TRBV4-1 | CASSQGSASYNEQFF | TGCGCCAGCAGCCAAGGCTCCGCCTCCTACAATGAGCAGTTCTTC
TRBJ2-3 | . | . | TRBV3-1 | CASSQGFSSTDTQYF | TGTGCCAGCAGCCAGGGGTTTTCTAGCACAGATACGCAGTATTTT
TRBJ1-2 | many | . | TRBV9 | CASSVGGAPGYGYTF | TGTGCCAGCAGCGTTGGGGGGGCGCCAGGCTATGGCTACACCTTC
TRBJ2-7 | many | . | TRBV2 | CANSQGWGYEQYF | TGTGCCAACTCACAGGGTTGGGGCTACGAGCAGTACTTC
TRBJ2-1 | . | TRBD1 | TRBV2 | CASREDRVSYNEQFF | TGTGCCAGCAGGGAGGACAGGGTTTCCTACAATGAGCAGTTCTTC
TRBJ2-7 | many | TRBD2 | TRBV6-6 | CASSYSSRLAETSYEQYF | TGTGCCAGCAGTTACTCATCCCGACTAGCGGAGACCTCCTACGAGCAGTACTTC
TRBJ2-1 | . | TRBD2 | TRBV12-3/TRBV12-4 | CASSVASGGPSPHNEQFF | TGTGCCAGCAGTGTGGCTAGCGGGGGGCCTTCCCCTCACAATGAGCAGTTCTTC
TRBJ1-3 | few | . | TRBV30 | CAWSVSSRPSGNTIYF | TGTGCCTGGAGTGTAAGCTCCAGGCCTTCTGGAAACACCATATATTTT
TRBJ2-7 | few | TRBD1 | TRBV20-1 | CSAGDRSSYEQYF | TGCAGTGCTGGGGACAGGAGCTCCTACGAGCAGTACTTC
TRBJ1-5 | few | TRBD1 | TRBV19 | CASSIPGQDPLWGYSNQPQHF | TGTGCCAGTAGTATCCCTGGACAGGATCCTCTATGGGGATATAGCAATCAGCCCCAGCATTTT
TRBJ1-1 | many | . | TRBV2 | CASSVLGGLNTEAFF | TGTGCCAGCAGTGTTTTGGGGGGTTTAAACACTGAAGCTTTCTTT
TRBJ2-7 | . | . | TRBV18 | CASSPRVPSVYEQYF | TGTGCCAGCTCACCCCGGGTTCCTTCCGTCTACGAGCAGTACTTC
TRBJ2-5 | . | . | TRBV2 | CASRSGYRDIVHEQETQYF | TGTGCCAGCAGGTCGGGATATAGGGACATCGTCCATGAGCAAGAGACCCAGTACTTC
TRBJ1-1 | . | . | TRBV25-1 | CASSETGRAFF | TGTGCCAGCAGTGAAACAGGGCGGGCTTTCTTT
TRBJ1-3 | . | TRBD1 | TRBV5-1 | CASSLTGQGHGNTIYF | TGTGCCAGCAGCTTAACCGGACAGGGACATGGAAACACCATATATTTT
TRBJ1-2 | many | . | TRBV30 | CAWRPGGWYGYTF | TGTGCCTGGAGACCCGGTGGGTGGTATGGCTACACCTTC